These 5 T cell receptor beta chains were all obtained from the same sample, sequenced in a study of Tregs in tolerant kidney transplant recipients. Profiled with immunoSEQ multiplex PCR; TCRdb holds only in-frame clones, not every one. The table lists about 30,000 clones. Specimen: CD8+ T cells from blood, collected before the transplant. These receptors were obtained from a human donor who received a combined kidney and bone marrow transplant.

As concerns this clone: The read is 3 residues too short to cover the CDR3 end, so that end is filled in from the germline J gene. This chain uses TRBV10-1 with TRBJ2-3; 14 bases are shared with TRBD2. The trim removed 4 bases at V and 5 bases at J, leaving 11 bases unmatched. The CDR3 loop spans 18 amino acids. Germline V CDR1 and CDR2: WNHNN, SYGVQD (reference sequence). CDR3 amino acids: CASSVGLAGVGGQDTQYF. The sequenced part of the CDR3 DNA is TGCGCCAGCAGTGTGGGACTAGCGGGAGTAGGGGGACAAGATACG.

About this clone itself: The read falls 3 residues short of the CDR3 end, and the missing part is taken from the germline J gene. The rearrangement joins TRBV19 to TRBJ1-1; perhaps TRBD1 as D (5 bases). The CDR3 covers 12 residues. In germline, CDR1 is LNHDA, CDR2 SQIVND (reference sequence). V was cut by 6 bases and J by 0 bases, with 5 bases left in between. CDR3 DNA (partial): TGTGCCAGTAGGGACATGAACACTGAA. Amino acids: CASRDMNTE. The entire CDR3 protein reads CASRDMNTEAFF. Full variable domain (remainder filled in from reference TRBV19 and TRBJ1-1): DGGITQSPKYLFRKEGQNVTLSCEQNLNHDAMYWYRQDPGQGLRLIYYSQIVNDFQKGDIAEGYSVSREKKESFPLTVTSAQKNPTAFYLCASRDMNTEAFFGQGTRLTVV.

A word on this clone: Read sequence stops 3 residues before the CDR3 end, and the germline J gene provides the missing end. The V call is TRBV7-9, the J call TRBJ2-7, with 9 bases fitting TRBD1. CDR3 length: 15 residues. In germline, CDR1 is SEHNR, CDR2 FQNEAQ (reference sequence). V trimming: 4 bases; J trimming: 2 bases; junction bases outside the gene matches: 6. CDR3 bases read: TGTGCCAGCAGCTCCGACAGGGGGGGGACCTACGAG. This gives the protein CASSSDRGGTYE. The complete CDR3 protein is CASSSDRGGTYEQYF.

As regards this clone: The sequence runs out 3 residues before the end of the CDR3; the remainder is reconstructed from the germline J gene. J is TRBJ2-1 and V is TRBV12-5, with 8 bases that match TRBD2. The CDR3 has 17 residues. The germline V gene has CDR1 LGHNT and CDR2 FRNRAP. After removal of 1 base from V and 2 bases from J, the junction contained 7 bases not matched to a gene. The DNA read from the CDR3 is TGTGCTAGTGGTTTGGCCATTCCGGGACTAGCCTACAATGAG. Amino acid sequence: CASGLAIPGLAYNE. The whole CDR3 is CASGLAIPGLAYNEQFF. Based on the CDR3 plus reference TRBV12-5 and TRBJ2-1, the full variable domain is DARVTQTPRHKVTEMGQEVTMRCQPILGHNTVFWYRQTMMQGLELLAYFRNRAPLDDSGMPKDRFSAEMPDATLATLKIQPSEPRDSAVYFCASGLAIPGLAYNEQFFGPGTRLTVL.

As regards this clone: The read halts 3 residues ahead of the CDR3 end, with the missing end drawn from the germline J gene. The chain employs TRBV7-6 and TRBJ1-1; 11 bases are a match to TRBD1. The CDR3 consists of 16 residues. The germline V gene encodes CDR1 SGHVS and CDR2 FNYEAQ. V shed 5 bases and J 4 bases; nucleotides not matched to a gene: 9. CDR3 DNA, as far as it was read: TGTGCCAGCAGCCCCGGACAGGGGGCATGGGGCACTGAA. This gives the protein CASSPGQGAWGTE. The full CDR3 is CASSPGQGAWGTEAFF. The full variable domain, completed using reference TRBV7-6 and TRBJ1-1, is GAGVSQSPRYKVTKRGQDVALRCDPISGHVSLYWYRQALGQGPEFLTYFNYEAQQDKSGLPNDRFSAERPEGSISTLTIQRTEQRDSAMYRCASSPGQGAWGTEAFFGQGTRLTVV.